These 28 T cell receptor beta chains were all obtained from the same sample, sequenced in a study of OX40 agonist ivuxolimab in advanced cancers. Sequenced by immunoSEQ multiplex PCR; TCRdb stores in-frame clones only, minus some. The sample records some 100,000 clones, 80% to 90% being singletons. Sequencing was performed on CD4+ or CD8+ T cells sorted from blood, taken in a trial of the OX40 agonist ivuxolimab. Receptor source: an adult with an advanced solid tumor such as melanoma, head and neck, liver or kidney cancer.

The chain combines TRBV30 with TRBJ1-1; a possible D gene is TRBD1 (6 bases). This CDR3 spans 14 amino acids. V dropped 3 bases and J dropped 2 bases, with 13 bases sitting between them. Per the germline V gene, CDR1 is GTSNPN and CDR2 is SVGIG (reference sequence). CDR3 sequence (DNA): TGTGCCTGGAGCTGGAGGGGGGCTAACACTGAAGCTTTCTTT. As protein: CAWSWRGANTEAFF.

The chain employs TRBV28 and TRBJ2-7; D ambiguous. V was trimmed by 0 bases and J by 6 bases, leaving 15 bases between them. This CDR3 is built from 15 residues. Germline V gene lookup returns CDR1 MDHEN and CDR2 SYDVKM. This CDR3 is CASSLWRERSPEQYF. CDR3 nucleotide sequence: TGTGCCAGCAGTTTATGGCGCGAGAGGTCTCCCGAGCAGTACTTC.

The chain employs TRBV2 and TRBJ2-5, with 8 positions matching TRBD2. Germline assignment: CDR1 SNHLY and CDR2 FYNNEI. The CDR3 runs to 13 residues. Trimming removed 2 bases from V and 5 bases from J; junction bases left unmatched: 1. The CDR3 DNA reads TGTGCCAGCAGTGAACGGGAGGGCGAGACCCAGTACTTC. Protein product: CASSEREGETQYF.

The V call is TRBV2, the J call TRBJ2-7; weak D call: TRBD2 (5 bases). This CDR3 is 15 amino acids long. With 6 bases removed from V and 3 bases from J, the gap between germline ends came to 18 bases. Germline lookup yields CDR1 SNHLY and CDR2 FYNNEI. DNA of the CDR3: TGTGCCAGCAGGCAACGAGGGCTAGCCAACTACGAGCAGTACTTC. Translated, it gives CASRQRGLANYEQYF.

This chain connects TRBV7-8 to TRBJ1-2; a weak D match, TRBD1 (5 bases). Trimming stripped 5 bases from V and 0 bases from J, with 13 bases between. The CDR3 is made up of 15 amino acids. Germline CDR1 SGHVS, CDR2 FQNEAQ. CDR3 in amino acids: CASSKGGAANYGYTF. CDR3 nucleotides: TGTGCCAGCAGCAAGGGCGGGGCGGCTAACTATGGCTACACCTTC. Using reference TRBV7-8 and TRBJ1-2 for the parts outside the CDR3, the full variable domain is GAGVSQSPRYKVAKRGQDVALRCDPISGHVSLFWYQQALGQGPEFLTYFQNEAQLDKSGLPSDRFFAERPEGSVSTLKIQRTQQEDSAVYLCASSKGGAANYGYTFGSGTRLTVV.

This clone was picked up a small number of times. The junction departs from germline at one end; a sequencing error may be responsible. This chain links TRBV6-1 with TRBJ2-7; TRBD2 agrees at 12 bases. The CDR3 is 15 residues long. Per the germline V gene, CDR1 is MNHNS and CDR2 is SASEGT. DNA of the CDR3: TGTGCCAGCAGCAGACTAGCGGGAGTCTCCAACGAGCAGTACTTC. Encoded protein: CASSRLAGVSNEQYF.

The chain uses TRBV19 and TRBJ1-1; possible D gene TRBD1, 6 bases. V was pared by 7 bases and J by 0 bases, with 12 bases between. The CDR3 sequence is 14 residues long. Germline V lookup: CDR1 LNHDA, CDR2 SQIVND (reference sequence). CDR3: CASTQGGVNTEAFF. Here the CDR3 DNA reads TGTGCCAGTACCCAAGGGGGTGTGAACACTGAAGCTTTCTTT.

The genes are TRBV5-1 and TRBJ2-7, with D maybe TRBD2 (6 bases). Deletions cut 1 base from V and 5 bases from J, with 7 bases between. Germline values: CDR1 SGHRS, CDR2 YFSETQ. The CDR3 is 12 amino acids. The CDR3: CASSLWGDEQYF. As DNA, the CDR3 is TGCGCCAGCAGCTTGTGGGGGGACGAGCAGTACTTC.

The J gene is TRBJ1-2, the V gene TRBV6-1; D may be TRBD1 (6 bases). The V and J ends lost 1 base and 0 bases respectively, with 9 bases between them. This CDR3 is 15 amino acids long. CDR1 is MNHNS and CDR2 is SASEGT in the germline V gene. The CDR3 loop is CASSEEGGTNYGYTF. Written as DNA, the CDR3 is TGTGCCAGCAGTGAAGAAGGGGGAACTAACTATGGCTACACCTTC.

The genes are TRBV27 and TRBJ1-1, with TRBD1 as a possible D gene (6 bases). V gave up 5 bases and J gave up 11 bases, with 18 bases separating them. CDR1 is MNHEY, CDR2 SMNVEV, per germline (reference sequence). This CDR3 region has 13 residues. The CDR3 nucleotides are TGTGCCAGCAGTCCCCTAGGGGGGGGTGGTGCTTTCTTT. Translated: CASSPLGGGGAFF.

This clone came up once. V and J are TRBV10-2 and TRBJ2-1; 8 nucleotides match TRBD2. Per germline, CDR1 WSHSY and CDR2 SAAADI. Trimming cost V 2 bases and J 4 bases; bases outside gene matches: 4. The CDR3 is 15 residues long. The CDR3 here is CASSETSGGYNEQFF. CDR3 sequence (DNA): TGCGCCAGCAGTGAGACTAGCGGCGGATACAATGAGCAGTTCTTC.

The V call is TRBV5-1, the J call TRBJ1-1; no clear D gene. The CDR3 is 13 residues long. CDR1 and CDR2 (germline): SGHRS, YFSETQ. Trimming pared 5 bases from V and 2 bases from J, leaving 10 bases between. CDR3 residues: CASRPGPNTEAFF. The CDR3 nucleotides read TGCGCCAGCAGACCGGGCCCTAACACTGAAGCTTTCTTT.

The chain carries TRBV30 and TRBJ2-5; D is ambiguous. The CDR3 loop spans 14 amino acids. Germline V lookup: CDR1 GTSNPN, CDR2 SVGIG (reference sequence). Trimming pared 0 bases from V and 5 bases from J, leaving 13 bases between. The chain's CDR3 is CAWSVGLVSETQYF. CDR3 nucleotides: TGTGCCTGGAGTGTGGGTTTAGTATCCGAGACCCAGTACTTC.

Only one count was recorded for this clone. The chain is built from TRBV28 and TRBJ2-7; D might be TRBD2 (6 bases). The CDR3 consists of 15 residues. With 6 bases removed from V and 4 bases from J, the gap between germline ends came to 19 bases. Germline lookup yields CDR1 MDHEN and CDR2 SYDVKM. This chain's CDR3 is CASREGLGSVYEQYF. CDR3 DNA sequence: TGTGCCAGCAGGGAGGGGTTGGGGTCGGTATACGAGCAGTACTTC.

The chain uses TRBV27 and TRBJ2-7, with D perhaps TRBD2 (7 bases). Germline loops: CDR1 MNHEY, CDR2 SMNVEV (reference sequence). V gave up 4 bases and J gave up 8 bases, with 18 bases separating them. This CDR3 is built from 14 residues. The CDR3 DNA reads as TGTGCCAGCAGTTCCCTGTCGGGGAGGGACAAGCAGTACTTC. Amino acid sequence: CASSSLSGRDKQYF.

This sequence joins TRBV10-3 and TRBJ2-4, with 7 nucleotides matching TRBD2. In germline, CDR1 is ENHRY, CDR2 SYGVKD. This CDR3 spans 13 amino acids. V lost 10 bases to trimming and J lost 9 bases; unmatched junction nucleotides: 12. The CDR3 sequence: CATTHAGGSIQYF. Here the CDR3 DNA reads TGTGCCACGACACATGCGGGCGGGAGCATTCAGTACTTC.

This chain joins TRBV11-3 and TRBJ1-2; TRBD1 aligns across 8 bases. The CDR3 is 15 amino acids. From germline, CDR1 is SGHNT and CDR2 YENEEA. Unmatched junction bases numbered 7, after V lost 6 bases and J lost 1 base. CDR3 in amino acids: CASSQGAQINYGYTF. CDR3 DNA: TGTGCCAGCAGTCAGGGGGCGCAAATTAACTATGGCTACACCTTC.

This rearrangement joins TRBV7-9 to TRBJ1-1; no firm D call. This CDR3 is 13 amino acids long. The V end was cut by 3 bases, the J end by 1 base, with 6 bases between. Germline V gives CDR1 SEHNR, CDR2 FQNEAQ (reference sequence). CDR3 coding DNA: TGTGCCAGCAGCTTGCAGGAGAACACTGAAGCTTTCTTT. This sequence encodes CASSLQENTEAFF.

The chain has TRBV28 and TRBJ1-1, with 10 bases identical to TRBD1. CDR3 length: 15 residues. The V gene end was trimmed by 4 bases and the J gene end by 3 bases; junction bases not matched to a gene: 5. Per germline, CDR1 MDHEN and CDR2 SYDVKM. The CDR3 DNA follows: TGTGCCAGCAGTTCAGGGACAGGGGTATACACTGAAGCTTTCTTT. This translates into CASSSGTGVYTEAFF.

The V gene is TRBV5-6, the J gene TRBJ1-2, with TRBD1 matching over 12 bases. This CDR3 region has 15 residues. Germline CDR1 SGHDT, CDR2 YYEEEE. The V and J ends lost 1 base and 8 bases, in that order; junction bases with no gene match: 6. Here the CDR3 reads CASSLTGQGAQGYTF. In DNA form, the CDR3 reads TGTGCCAGCAGCTTGACGGGACAGGGGGCGCAAGGCTACACCTTC.

The chain combines TRBV6-5 with TRBJ2-2; 8 bases fit TRBD2. With V trimmed by 10 bases and J by 3 bases, 10 bases remained unmatched. Germline values: CDR1 MNHEY, CDR2 SVGAGI. The CDR3 extends over 15 amino acids. The CDR3 reads CATSVAGGHTGELFF. The CDR3 DNA is TGTGCCACTTCAGTTGCGGGAGGACACACCGGGGAGCTGTTTTTT.

The V call is TRBV28, the J call TRBJ1-5; a weak D match, TRBD1 (6 bases). Germline V gives CDR1 MDHEN, CDR2 SYDVKM. Trimming shortened V by 8 bases and J by 0 bases, and 23 bases separated the two germline ends. The CDR3 sequence is 18 residues long. This CDR3 reads CASLTAEGGGNSNQPQHF. In nucleotides, the CDR3 is TGTGCCAGCCTCACGGCAGAGGGGGGCGGAAATAGCAATCAGCCCCAGCATTTT.

V is TRBV30 and J is TRBJ2-7; D unresolved. Trimming removed 0 bases at V and 2 bases at J, with 8 bases between. Germline V CDR1 and CDR2: GTSNPN, SVGIG (reference sequence). This CDR3 contains 13 residues. The CDR3 region has the DNA TGTGCCTGGAGTGTTCTGCGGACCTACGAGCAGTACTTC. Residues: CAWSVLRTYEQYF. The entire variable domain, with the rest obtained from reference TRBV30 and TRBJ2-7, is as follows: SQTIHQWPATLVQPVGSPLSLECTVEGTSNPNLYWYRQAAGRGLQLLFYSVGIGQISSEVPQNLSASRPQDRQFILSSKKLLLSDSGFYLCAWSVLRTYEQYFGPGTRLTVT.

The chain links TRBV5-4 to TRBJ2-3, with 9 positions matching TRBD2. Unmatched junction bases numbered 4, after V lost 3 bases and J lost 2 bases. This CDR3 region has 15 residues. Germline values: CDR1 SGHNT, CDR2 YYREEE (reference sequence). CDR3: CASSYSGRTTDTQYF. The CDR3 bases are TGTGCCAGCAGCTATAGCGGGAGAACCACAGATACGCAGTATTTT.

The chain employs TRBV2 and TRBJ2-1; D is unresolved. The CDR3 extends over 12 amino acids. Germline V CDR1 and CDR2: SNHLY, FYNNEI. The V and J ends lost 4 bases and 4 bases respectively, with 5 bases between them. This CDR3 reads CASSGGYNEQFF. The CDR3 nucleotides are TGTGCCAGCAGTGGTGGATACAATGAGCAGTTCTTC.

V and J are TRBV7-9 and TRBJ2-5; 8 nucleotides line up with TRBD1. V lost 7 bases and J lost 0; bases outside the gene matches: 7. This CDR3 contains 15 residues. The V gene's germline CDR1 is SEHNR and CDR2 FQNEAQ (reference sequence). CDR3 DNA: TGTGCCAGCACCCAGACAGGGGAACACCAAGAGACCCAGTACTTC. It is translated as CASTQTGEHQETQYF.

This chain uses TRBV18 with TRBJ1-4; 7 nucleotides line up with TRBD1. CDR1 and CDR2 from the germline V gene are KGHSH and LQKENI. After removal of 5 bases from V and 8 bases from J, the junction contained 8 bases not matched to a gene. There are 14 residues in the CDR3. The DNA of the CDR3 is TGTGCCAGCTCAGCCGGGACAGTAAGAGAAAAACTGTTTTTT. The encoded protein is CASSAGTVREKLFF.

The chain combines TRBV7-9 with TRBJ2-3, with a weak D call TRBD2 (6 bases). Germline CDR1 reads SEHNR; CDR2 reads FQNEAQ (reference sequence). V lost 1 base and J 3 bases, leaving 20 bases between the germline ends. The CDR3 extends over 18 amino acids. CDR3 amino acids: CASSLGSGTYLGTDTQYF. In nucleotides, the CDR3 is TGTGCCAGCAGCTTAGGATCCGGGACTTATTTGGGGACAGATACGCAGTATTTT.